This TCR beta chain was found in a study of cytomegalovirus exposure and HLA in healthy donors. Note on this clone: Other DNA sequences of this sample code for an identical CDR3.

Primers for the PCR totalled 60 Vbeta and 13 Jbeta. Profiled with immunoSEQ multiplex PCR; TCRdb holds only in-frame clones, not every one. The table includes 100,000 to 150,000 clones, roughly a tenth detected once. Germline V gene lookup returns CDR1 SGDLS and CDR2 YYNGEE. V shed 2 bases and J shed 0 bases, with 9 bases lying between them. The CDR3 has 15 residues. The clonotype was recovered from a woman in her late teens or twenties in good health and CMV-seropositive. This sequence joins TRBV9 and TRBJ2-1, with a possible D match to TRBD2 (5 bases). Sample: PBMCs. The CDR3 DNA reads as TGTGCCAGCAGCGTCACGGGAAGCTCCTACAATGAGCAGTTCTTC. As protein: CASSVTGSSYNEQFF.